Here is one T cell receptor (beta chain) with its context. Its antigen remains unidentified. This specimen comes from a study of CD8 T cells in ankylosing spondylitis. The CDR3 has 15 amino acids. Trimming left V 1 base short and J 6 bases short, with 16 bases between. The germline V gene encodes CDR1 SQVTM and CDR2 ANQGSEA. General study results and limits: Reportedly, disease-linked clones are significantly enriched in ankylosing spondylitis patients' matched synovial fluid. Ankylosing spondylitis blood appeared to be characterized by a TCR beta motif of eight highly homologous variants.

TCRdb ran MiXCR on the 5' RACE reads and lists one entry per CDR3 protein. The sample has about 250,000 distinct CDR3 sequences; about a sixth are singletons. Source material: blood, either unsorted or a sorted T cell fraction (not recorded which). The genes are TRBV29-1 and TRBJ2-1; D is undetermined. This TCR was sampled from a male donor with ankylosing spondylitis or in good health (not recorded which). DNA of the CDR3: TGCAGCGTTGAAGGGGCCAACCTCCGGTTCAATGAGCAGTTCTTC. It codes for CSVEGANLRFNEQFF.